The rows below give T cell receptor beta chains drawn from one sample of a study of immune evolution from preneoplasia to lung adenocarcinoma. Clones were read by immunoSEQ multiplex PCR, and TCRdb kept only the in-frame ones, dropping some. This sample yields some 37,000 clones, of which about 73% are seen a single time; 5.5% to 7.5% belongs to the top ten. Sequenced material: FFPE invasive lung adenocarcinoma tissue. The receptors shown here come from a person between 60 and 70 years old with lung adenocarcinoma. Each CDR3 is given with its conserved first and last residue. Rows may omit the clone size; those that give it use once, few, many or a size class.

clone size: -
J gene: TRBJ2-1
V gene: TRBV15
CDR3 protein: CATSRDFGRQEQFF

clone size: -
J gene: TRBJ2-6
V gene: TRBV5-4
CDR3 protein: CASSFSPSSGANVLTF

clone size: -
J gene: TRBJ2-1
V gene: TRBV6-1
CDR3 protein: CASSAHYLPSYNEQFF

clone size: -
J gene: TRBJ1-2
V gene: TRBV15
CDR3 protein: CATSRGEAYGYTF

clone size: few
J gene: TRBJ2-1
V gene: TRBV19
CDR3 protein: CASSTIATEYNEQFF

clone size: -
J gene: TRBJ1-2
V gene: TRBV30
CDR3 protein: CAWMVASNYGYTF

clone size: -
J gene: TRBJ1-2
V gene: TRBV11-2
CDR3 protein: CASSLGDSVGSYGYTF

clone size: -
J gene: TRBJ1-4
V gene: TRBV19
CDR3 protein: CASKRQGPNEKLFF

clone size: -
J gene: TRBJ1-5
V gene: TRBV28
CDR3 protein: CAISGGVGNQPQHF

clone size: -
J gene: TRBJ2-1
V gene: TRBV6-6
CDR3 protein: CASSADRSQFF

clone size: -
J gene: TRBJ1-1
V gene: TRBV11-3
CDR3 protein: CASSLARASTEAFF

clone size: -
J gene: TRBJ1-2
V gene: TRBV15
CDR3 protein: CATSRGNLDGYTF

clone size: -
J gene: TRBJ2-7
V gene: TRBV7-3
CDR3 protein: CASSFWTDGEQYF

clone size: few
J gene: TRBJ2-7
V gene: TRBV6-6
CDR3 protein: CASSPDRAEQYF

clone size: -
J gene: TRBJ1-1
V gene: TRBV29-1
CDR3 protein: CSVAPGNTEAFF

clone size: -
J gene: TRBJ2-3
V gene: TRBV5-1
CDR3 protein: CASSPSGASPDTQYF

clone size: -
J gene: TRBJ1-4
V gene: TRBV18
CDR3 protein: CASSPRSEMSEKLFF

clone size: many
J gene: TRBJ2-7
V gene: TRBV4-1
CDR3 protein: CASSQVGVSYEQYF

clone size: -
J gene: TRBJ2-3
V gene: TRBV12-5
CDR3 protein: CASGFGGGDTQYF

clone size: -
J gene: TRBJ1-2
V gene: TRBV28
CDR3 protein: CASCATADKSYTF

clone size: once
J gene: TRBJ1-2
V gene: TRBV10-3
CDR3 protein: CAISRDSNYGYTF

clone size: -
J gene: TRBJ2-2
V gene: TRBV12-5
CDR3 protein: CASGLAYGTGRYTGELFF

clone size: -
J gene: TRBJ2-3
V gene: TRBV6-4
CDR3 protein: CASSDGGTDTQYF

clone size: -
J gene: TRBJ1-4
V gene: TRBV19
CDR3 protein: CASSMSRINEKLFF

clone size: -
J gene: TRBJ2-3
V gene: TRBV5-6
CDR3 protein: CASSPTSEDTDTQYF

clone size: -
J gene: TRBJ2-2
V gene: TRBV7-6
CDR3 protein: CASSPRERELFF

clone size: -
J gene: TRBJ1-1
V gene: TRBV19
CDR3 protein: CASSQKTVMNTEAFF

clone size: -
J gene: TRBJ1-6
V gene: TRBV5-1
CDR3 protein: CASSPRTGDNSPLHF

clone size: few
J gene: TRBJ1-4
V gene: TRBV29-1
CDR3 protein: CSVVRSLGEKLFF

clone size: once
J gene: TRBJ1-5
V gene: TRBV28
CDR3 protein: CASIPGTVYSNQPQHF

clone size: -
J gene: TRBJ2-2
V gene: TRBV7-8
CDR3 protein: CASSLRQGPGELFF

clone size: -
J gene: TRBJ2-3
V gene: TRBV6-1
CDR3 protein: CASSEGLSPTDTQYF

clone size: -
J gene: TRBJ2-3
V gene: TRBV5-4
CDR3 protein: CASSKTSTDTQYF

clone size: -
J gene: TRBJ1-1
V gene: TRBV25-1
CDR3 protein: CASSESTRNTEAFF

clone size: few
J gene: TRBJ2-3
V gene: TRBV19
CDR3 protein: CASSNKHGNTDTQYF

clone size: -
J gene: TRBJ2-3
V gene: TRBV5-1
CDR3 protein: CASGTRDTDTQYF

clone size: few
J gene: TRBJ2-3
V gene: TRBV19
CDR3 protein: CASSTGRGGFTDTQYF

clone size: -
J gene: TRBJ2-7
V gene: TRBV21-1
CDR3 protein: CAISRVYEQYF

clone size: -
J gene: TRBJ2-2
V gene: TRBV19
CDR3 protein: CASRSPGRGNTGELFF

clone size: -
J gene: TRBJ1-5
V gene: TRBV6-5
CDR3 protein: CASSPQGNSNQPQHF

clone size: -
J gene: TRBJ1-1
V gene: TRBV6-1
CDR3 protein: CASSDQAVLF

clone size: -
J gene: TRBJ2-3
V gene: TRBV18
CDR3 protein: CASSPGSGGLRDTQYF

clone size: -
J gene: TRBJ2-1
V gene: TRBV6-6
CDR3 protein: CASSLVSYNEQFF

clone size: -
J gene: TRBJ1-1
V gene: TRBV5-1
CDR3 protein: CASSSTTDMNTEAFF

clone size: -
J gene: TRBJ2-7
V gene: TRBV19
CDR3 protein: CASSPGLADAYEQYF

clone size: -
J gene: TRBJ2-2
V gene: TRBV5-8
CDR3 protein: CASSLDLQGPNTGELFF

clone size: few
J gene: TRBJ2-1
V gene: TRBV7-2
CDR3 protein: CASSLEGTVYNEQFF

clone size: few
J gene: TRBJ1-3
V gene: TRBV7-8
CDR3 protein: CASSSRDSPFSGNTIYF

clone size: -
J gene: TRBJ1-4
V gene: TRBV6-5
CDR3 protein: CASSYSAGGSEKLFF

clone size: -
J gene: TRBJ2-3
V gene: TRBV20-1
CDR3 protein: CSVAELATAYF

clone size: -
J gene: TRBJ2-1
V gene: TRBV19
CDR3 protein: CASSMKPGTEEFF

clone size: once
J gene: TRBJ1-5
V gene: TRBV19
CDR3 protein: CASTPGGRGNQPQHF

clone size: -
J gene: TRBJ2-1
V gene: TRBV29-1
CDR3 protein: CSVSGTSGTYNEQFF

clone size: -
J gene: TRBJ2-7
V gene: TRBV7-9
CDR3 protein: CASSLDKGEQYF

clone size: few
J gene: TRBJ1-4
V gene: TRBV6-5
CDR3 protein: CASSYISGQGGEKLFF

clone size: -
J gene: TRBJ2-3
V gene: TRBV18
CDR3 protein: CASSPVDTQYF

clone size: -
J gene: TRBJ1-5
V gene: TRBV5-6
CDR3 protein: CASSLGRYQPQHF

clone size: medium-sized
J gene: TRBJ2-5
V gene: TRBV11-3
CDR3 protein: CASSLVGETQYF

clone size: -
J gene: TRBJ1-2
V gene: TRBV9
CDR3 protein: CASSPGPGYGYTF

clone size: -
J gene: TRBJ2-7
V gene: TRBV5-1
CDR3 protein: CASSPNPGSYEQYF